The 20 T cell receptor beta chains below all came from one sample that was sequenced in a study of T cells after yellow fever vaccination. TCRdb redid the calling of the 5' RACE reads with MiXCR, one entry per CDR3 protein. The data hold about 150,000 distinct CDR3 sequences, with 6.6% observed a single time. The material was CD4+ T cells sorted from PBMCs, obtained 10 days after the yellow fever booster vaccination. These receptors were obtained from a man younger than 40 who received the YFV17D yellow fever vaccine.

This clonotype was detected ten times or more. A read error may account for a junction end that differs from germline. The CDR3 DNA sequence: TGTGCCAGCAGGTACTCGACTAGATACAATGAGCAGTTCTTC. This gives the protein CASRYSTRYNEQFF. The rearrangement joins TRBV6-2 or TRBV6-3 to TRBJ2-1; D is possibly TRBD2 (6 bases). The CDR3 spans 14 residues. CDR1 and CDR2 (germline): MNHEY, SVGEGT.

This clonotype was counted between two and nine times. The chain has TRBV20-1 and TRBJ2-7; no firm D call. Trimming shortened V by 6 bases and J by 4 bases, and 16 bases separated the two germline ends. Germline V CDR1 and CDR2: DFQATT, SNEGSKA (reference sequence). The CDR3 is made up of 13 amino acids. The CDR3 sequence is CSASSGFRYEQYF. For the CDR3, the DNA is TGCAGTGCAAGTTCAGGATTCCGGTACGAGCAGTACTTC.

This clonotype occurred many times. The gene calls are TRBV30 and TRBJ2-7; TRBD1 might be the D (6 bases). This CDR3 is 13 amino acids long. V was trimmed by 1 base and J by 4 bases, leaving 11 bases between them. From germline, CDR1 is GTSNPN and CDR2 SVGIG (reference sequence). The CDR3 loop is CAWSDLTGYEQYF. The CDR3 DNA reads TGTGCCTGGAGTGACCTCACAGGGTACGAGCAGTACTTC.

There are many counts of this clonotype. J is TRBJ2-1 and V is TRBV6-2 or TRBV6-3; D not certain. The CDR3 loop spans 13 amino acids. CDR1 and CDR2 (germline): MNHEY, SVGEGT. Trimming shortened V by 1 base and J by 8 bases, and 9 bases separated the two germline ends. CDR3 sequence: CASSYFGSHEQFF. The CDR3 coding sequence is TGTGCCAGCAGTTACTTCGGCAGCCATGAGCAGTTCTTC.

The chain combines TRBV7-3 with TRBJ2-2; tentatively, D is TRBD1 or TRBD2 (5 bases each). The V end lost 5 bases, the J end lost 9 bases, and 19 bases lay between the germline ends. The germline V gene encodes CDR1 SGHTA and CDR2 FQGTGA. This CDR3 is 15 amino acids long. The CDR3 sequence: CASSRSRDQARELFF. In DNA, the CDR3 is TGTGCCAGCAGCCGCAGCCGGGACCAAGCCCGGGAGCTGTTTTTT.

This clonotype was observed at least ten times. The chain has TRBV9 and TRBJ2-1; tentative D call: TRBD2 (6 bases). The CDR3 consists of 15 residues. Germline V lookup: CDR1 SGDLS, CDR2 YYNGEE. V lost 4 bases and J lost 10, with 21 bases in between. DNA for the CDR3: TGTGCCAGCAGCCCACGACCTACGCGGGACGACGAGCAGTTCTTC. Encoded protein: CASSPRPTRDDEQFF.

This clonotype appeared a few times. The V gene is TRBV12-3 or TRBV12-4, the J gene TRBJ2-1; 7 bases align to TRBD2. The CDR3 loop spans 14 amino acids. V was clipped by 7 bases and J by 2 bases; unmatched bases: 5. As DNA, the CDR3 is TGTGCCAGCACAAAGCGGGACCCCTACAATGAGCAGTTCTTC. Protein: CASTKRDPYNEQFF.

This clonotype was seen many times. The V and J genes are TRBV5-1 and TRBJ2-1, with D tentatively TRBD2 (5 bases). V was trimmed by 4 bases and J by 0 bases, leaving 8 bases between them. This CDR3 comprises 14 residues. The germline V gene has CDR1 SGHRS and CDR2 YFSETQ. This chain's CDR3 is CASSRDISYNEQFF. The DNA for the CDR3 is TGCGCCAGCAGCCGGGATATCTCCTACAATGAGCAGTTCTTC.

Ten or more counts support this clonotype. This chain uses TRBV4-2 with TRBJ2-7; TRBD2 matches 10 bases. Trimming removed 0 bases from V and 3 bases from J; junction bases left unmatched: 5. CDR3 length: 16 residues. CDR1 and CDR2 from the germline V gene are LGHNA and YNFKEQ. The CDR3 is CASSQEGSGRVYEQYF. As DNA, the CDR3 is TGTGCCAGCAGCCAAGAAGGGAGCGGGAGGGTCTACGAGCAGTACTTC.

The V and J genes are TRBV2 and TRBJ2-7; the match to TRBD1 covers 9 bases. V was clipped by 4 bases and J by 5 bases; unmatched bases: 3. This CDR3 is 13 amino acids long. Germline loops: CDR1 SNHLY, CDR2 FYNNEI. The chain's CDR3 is CASSADRGNEQYF. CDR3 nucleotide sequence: TGTGCCAGCAGTGCCGACAGGGGGAACGAGCAGTACTTC.

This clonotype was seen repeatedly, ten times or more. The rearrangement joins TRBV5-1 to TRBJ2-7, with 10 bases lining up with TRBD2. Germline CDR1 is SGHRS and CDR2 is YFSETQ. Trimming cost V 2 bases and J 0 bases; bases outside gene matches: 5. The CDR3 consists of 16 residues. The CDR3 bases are TGCGCCAGCAGCTTCTGGCTAGCGGGGGTCTCCTACGAGCAGTACTTC. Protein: CASSFWLAGVSYEQYF. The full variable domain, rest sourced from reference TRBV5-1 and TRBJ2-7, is KAGVTQTPRYLIKTRGQQVTLSCSPISGHRSVSWYQQTPGQGLQFLFEYFSETQRNKGNFPGRFSGRQFSNSRSEMNVSTLELGDSALYLCASSFWLAGVSYEQYFGPGTRLTVT.

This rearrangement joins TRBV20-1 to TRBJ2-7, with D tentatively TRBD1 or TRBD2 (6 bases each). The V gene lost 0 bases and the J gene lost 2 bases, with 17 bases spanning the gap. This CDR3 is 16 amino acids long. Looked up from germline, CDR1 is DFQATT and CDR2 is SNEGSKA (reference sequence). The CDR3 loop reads CSARDGGRGNTYEQYF. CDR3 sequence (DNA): TGCAGTGCTAGAGATGGGGGGCGCGGTAATACCTACGAGCAGTACTTC.

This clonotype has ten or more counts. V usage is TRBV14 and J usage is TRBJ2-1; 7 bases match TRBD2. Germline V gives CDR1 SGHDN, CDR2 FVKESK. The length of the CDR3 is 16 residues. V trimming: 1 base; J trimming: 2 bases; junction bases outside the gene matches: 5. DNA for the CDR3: TGTGCCAGCAGCCAAGTTCCGCGGGAGACCTACAATGAGCAGTTCTTC. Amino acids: CASSQVPRETYNEQFF.

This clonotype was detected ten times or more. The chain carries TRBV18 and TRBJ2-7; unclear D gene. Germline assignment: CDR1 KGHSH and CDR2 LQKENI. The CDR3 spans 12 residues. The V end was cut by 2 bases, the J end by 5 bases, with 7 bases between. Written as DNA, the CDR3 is TGTGCCAGCTCACCAGTGGGCGACGAGCAGTACTTC. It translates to CASSPVGDEQYF. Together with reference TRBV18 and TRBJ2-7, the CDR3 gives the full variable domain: NAGVMQNPRHLVRRRGQEARLRCSPMKGHSHVYWYRQLPEEGLKFMVYLQKENIIDESGMPKERFSAEFPKEGPSILRIQQVVRGDSAAYFCASSPVGDEQYFGPGTRLTVT.

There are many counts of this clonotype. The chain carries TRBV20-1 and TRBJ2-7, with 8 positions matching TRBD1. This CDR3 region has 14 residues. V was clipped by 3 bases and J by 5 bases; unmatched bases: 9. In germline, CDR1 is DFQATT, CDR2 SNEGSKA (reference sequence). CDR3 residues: CSASRQGPVDEQYF. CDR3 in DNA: TGCAGTGCTAGCAGACAGGGGCCTGTGGACGAGCAGTACTTC.

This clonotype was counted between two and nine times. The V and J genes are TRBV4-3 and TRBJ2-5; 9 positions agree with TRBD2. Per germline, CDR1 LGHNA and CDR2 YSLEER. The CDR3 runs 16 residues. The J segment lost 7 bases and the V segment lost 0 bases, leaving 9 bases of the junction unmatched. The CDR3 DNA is TGCGCCAGCAGCCAAGATCGGTTAGCGGGAGTTAGGACCCAGTACTTC. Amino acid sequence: CASSQDRLAGVRTQYF.

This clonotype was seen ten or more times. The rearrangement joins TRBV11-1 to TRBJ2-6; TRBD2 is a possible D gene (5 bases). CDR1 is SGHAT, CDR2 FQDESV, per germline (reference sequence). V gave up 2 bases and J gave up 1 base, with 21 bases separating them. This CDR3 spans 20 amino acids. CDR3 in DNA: TGTGCCAGCAGCTTAACGGACCAGCGGAGATTCCCATCTGGGGCCAACGTCCTGACTTTC. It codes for CASSLTDQRRFPSGANVLTF.

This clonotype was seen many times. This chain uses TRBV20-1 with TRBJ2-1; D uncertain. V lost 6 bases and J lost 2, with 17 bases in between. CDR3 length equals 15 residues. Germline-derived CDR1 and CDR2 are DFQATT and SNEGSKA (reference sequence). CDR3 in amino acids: CSAPRIASTYNEQFF. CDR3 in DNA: TGCAGTGCGCCGAGGATCGCCTCTACCTACAATGAGCAGTTCTTC.

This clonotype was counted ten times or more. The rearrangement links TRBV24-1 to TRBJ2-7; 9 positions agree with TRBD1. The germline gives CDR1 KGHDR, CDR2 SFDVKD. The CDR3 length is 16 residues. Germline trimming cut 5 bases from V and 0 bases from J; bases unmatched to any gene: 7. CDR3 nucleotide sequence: TGTGCCACCAGTGGTACCGGGACAGGGAGCTCCTACGAGCAGTACTTC. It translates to CATSGTGTGSSYEQYF.

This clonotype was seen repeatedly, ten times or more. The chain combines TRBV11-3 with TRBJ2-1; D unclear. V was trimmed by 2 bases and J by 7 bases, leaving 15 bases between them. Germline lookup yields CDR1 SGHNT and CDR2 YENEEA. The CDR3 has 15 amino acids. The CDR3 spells CASSLSPPHNNEQFF. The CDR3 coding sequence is TGTGCCAGCAGCTTATCTCCCCCCCACAATAATGAGCAGTTCTTC. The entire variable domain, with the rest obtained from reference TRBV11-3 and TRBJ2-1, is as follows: EAGVVQSPRYKIIEKKQPVAFWCNPISGHNTLYWYLQNLGQGPELLIRYENEEAVDDSQLPKDRFSAERLKGVDSTLKIQPAELGDSAVYLCASSLSPPHNNEQFFGPGTRLTVL.